The rows below give T cell receptor beta chains drawn from one sample of a study of identical twins. A single record per CDR3 protein comes from TCRdb applying MiXCR to the 5' RACE reads. The sample has 550,000 to 800,000 distinct CDR3 sequences, 7% to 7.5% seen once. The sample was also reused in another study, on yellow fever vaccine responses in identical twins.

The sequencing sample was made of PBMCs. The receptors come from a woman younger than 30 in good health. Both conserved end residues are part of each CDR3. D genes are given only for firm matches. Clone size, where shown, is once, few, many, or a class for clones that have expanded.

>TRBD2|many|TRBJ2-2|TRBV4-1
TGCGCCAGCAGCCAAGAATCTGGCGGGGGCACCGGGGAGCTGTTTTTT
CASSQESGGGTGELFF
>.|many|TRBJ1-5|TRBV20-1
TGCAGTGTCGGGGGCGTCAATCAGCCCCAGCATTTT
CSVGGVNQPQHF
>.|many|TRBJ2-7|TRBV10-3
TGTGCCATCAGTGAAGAAAGAACCTACGAGCAGTACTTC
CAISEERTYEQYF
>.|many|TRBJ1-2|TRBV5-1
TGCGCCAGCAGCACCACAGGCTTCGATAACTATGGCTACACCTTC
CASSTTGFDNYGYTF
>.|few|TRBJ2-7|TRBV3-1
TGTGCCAGCAGCCCCTTTGAGGGGGTGATGAACGAGCAGTACTTC
CASSPFEGVMNEQYF
>.|.|TRBJ2-2|TRBV24-1
TGTGCCACCAGTGATTTTGGCGGGACGAACACCGGGGAGCTGTTTTTT
CATSDFGGTNTGELFF
>TRBD2|many|TRBJ2-1|TRBV11-2
TGTGCCAGCAGCTCACCCGGACTAGCGGGAGGGCCCTCCGATGAGCAGTTCTTC
CASSSPGLAGGPSDEQFF
>.|many|TRBJ1-2|TRBV20-1
TGCAGTGCTAGAGAGGGGGGGTATGGCTACACCTTC
CSAREGGYGYTF
>.|few|TRBJ1-1|TRBV5-1
TGCGCCAGCAAGATCGGACCGAGTAACACTGAAGCTTTCTTT
CASKIGPSNTEAFF
>.|.|TRBJ2-2|TRBV5-1
TGCGCCAGCAGCTTGACAGCTATTACCGGGGAGCTGTTTTTT
CASSLTAITGELFF
>TRBD1|many|TRBJ2-3|TRBV15
TGTGCCACCAGCAGGGAACAGGGGAGCACAGATACGCAGTATTTT
CATSREQGSTDTQYF
>.|.|TRBJ2-3|TRBV28
TGTGCCAGCAGTGACGGGAGAGATACGCAGTATTTT
CASSDGRDTQYF
>.|.|TRBJ2-2|TRBV12-3/TRBV12-4
TGTGCCAGCAGTTGGGGGGGGACAAACACCGGGGAGCTGTTTTTT
CASSWGGTNTGELFF
>TRBD2|many|TRBJ2-1|TRBV29-1
TGCAGCGTTGAAGATTGGGAGCGGGGTGAGACCAATGAGCAGTTCTTC
CSVEDWERGETNEQFF
>TRBD1|.|TRBJ1-6|TRBV10-2
TGCGCCAGCAGCTGGGACAGGTACTCACCCCTCCACTTT
CASSWDRYSPLHF
>.|.|TRBJ2-2|TRBV19
TGTGCCAGTAGTATAGTCTCCCGGGAGCTGTTTTTT
CASSIVSRELFF
>.|many|TRBJ1-1|TRBV5-1
TGCGCCAGCAGCCCCAGCCTAACCTCGTTCAAGGCTTTCTTT
CASSPSLTSFKAFF
>.|many|TRBJ1-5|TRBV2
TGTGCCAGCAGTGGGAGTAGCAATCAGCCCCAGCATTTT
CASSGSSNQPQHF
>TRBD1|few|TRBJ2-1|TRBV9
TGTGCCAGCAGCGACGGACAGGGGCCCTACAATGAGCAGTTCTTC
CASSDGQGPYNEQFF
>TRBD2|.|TRBJ2-7|TRBV7-3
TGTGCCAGCAGCTTAAAAGCGGGAGGGACCGAGCAGTACTTC
CASSLKAGGTEQYF
>TRBD1|few|TRBJ2-7|TRBV5-1
TGCGCCAGCAGCTCGCCGGGACAGGATGGCTACGAGCAGTACTTC
CASSSPGQDGYEQYF
>TRBD1|many|TRBJ2-2|TRBV7-6
TGTGCCAGCAGCTTTGAGCCGGGACAGGGGAACACCGGGGAGCTGTTTTTT
CASSFEPGQGNTGELFF
>.|many|TRBJ1-6|TRBV12-3/TRBV12-4
TGTGCCAGCAGCCCGGGACAATATAATTCACCCCTCCACTTT
CASSPGQYNSPLHF
>.|few|TRBJ2-6|TRBV3-1
TGTGCCAGCAGGGGGACGGGGAACTCTGGGGCCAACGTCCTGACTTTC
CASRGTGNSGANVLTF
>.|.|TRBJ2-1|TRBV12-3/TRBV12-4
TGTGCCAGCAGTCCGAACCTTCTAGGCTCCTACAATGAGCAGTTCTTC
CASSPNLLGSYNEQFF
>TRBD1|.|TRBJ1-3|TRBV18
TGTGCCAGCTCCTCGGGGGACAGAGGAAACACCATATATTTT
CASSSGDRGNTIYF
>.|.|TRBJ1-1|TRBV6-1
TGTGCCAGCAGTGAAGAGGCGGATCGAATCACTGAAGCTTTCTTT
CASSEEADRITEAFF
>.|few|TRBJ2-7|TRBV7-6
TGTGCCAGCAGCCAGACAGAGATAAGCTCCTACGAGCAGTACTTC
CASSQTEISSYEQYF
>.|many|TRBJ1-2|TRBV7-9
TGTGCCAGCAGCCCGACTTCGGGACAACTAAACTATGGCTACACCTTC
CASSPTSGQLNYGYTF
>TRBD2|.|TRBJ2-5|TRBV5-1
TGCGCCAGCAGCTTGGCCCCTAGCGGGAGTAAAGAGACCCAGTACTTC
CASSLAPSGSKETQYF
>TRBD2|.|TRBJ2-3|TRBV12-3/TRBV12-4
TGTGCCAGCAGTTTCGAGGTGGTTACTAGCGGCACAGATACGCAGTATTTT
CASSFEVVTSGTDTQYF
>TRBD1|.|TRBJ2-1|TRBV27
TGTGCCAGCAGTCGACGGACAGGGAAACCAGACCATAGCTCCTACAATGAGCAGTTCTTC
CASSRRTGKPDHSSYNEQFF
>.|.|TRBJ2-1|TRBV27
TGTGCCAGCAGTTTCCAGGGGATTTTTAATCGGGAAACGGGTGAGCAGTTCTTC
CASSFQGIFNRETGEQFF
>TRBD2|many|TRBJ2-2|TRBV4-1
TGCGCCAGCAGATTAGCGGGAGGGCCGGGCACCGGGGAGCTGTTTTTT
CASRLAGGPGTGELFF
>.|few|TRBJ2-1|TRBV20-1
TGCTGTGCTAGAGATCCGGGAGCACAGGGGTACAATGAGCAGTTCTTC
CCARDPGAQGYNEQFF
>TRBD1|.|TRBJ1-2|TRBV7-2
TGTGCCAGCAGCCGGCGACAGGGAGGGGACTATGGCTACACCTTC
CASSRRQGGDYGYTF
>TRBD1|.|TRBJ2-2|TRBV12-3/TRBV12-4
TGTGCCAGCAGACGGGACAGGGGAGTGAATGAGAACACCGGGGAGCTGTTTTTT
CASRRDRGVNENTGELFF
>TRBD2|.|TRBJ2-5|TRBV7-9
TGTGCCAGCAGCTCCTCTAGCGGTGGAGGGGAGACCCAGTACTTC
CASSSSSGGGETQYF
>TRBD1|few|TRBJ1-1|TRBV28
TGTGCCAGCAGTTTGATTGACAGGGGGCATTCAGCGAACACTGAAGCTTTCTTT
CASSLIDRGHSANTEAFF
>TRBD1|many|TRBJ2-5|TRBV24-1
TGTGCCACCAGTGATTTGGGGACAGCGAAACAAGAGACCCAGTACTTC
CATSDLGTAKQETQYF
>TRBD2|.|TRBJ2-6|TRBV12-3/TRBV12-4
TGTGCCAGCAGTTTTCTAGCGGGATCATCTGGGGCCAACGTCCTGACTTTC
CASSFLAGSSGANVLTF
>TRBD1|few|TRBJ2-7|TRBV29-1
TGCAGCGGCCGGGACAGTTTGATTACTGAGCAGTACTTC
CSGRDSLITEQYF
>TRBD2|many|TRBJ2-1|TRBV7-9
TGTGCCAGCAGCCCCCGGTTTGCGGGGGGAAATGAGCAGTTCTTC
CASSPRFAGGNEQFF
>TRBD2|many|TRBJ2-1|TRBV5-7
TGTGCCAGCATCTTCGGGACTAGCGGGAGGGCGGTGGGTGAGCAGTTCTTC
CASIFGTSGRAVGEQFF
>.|few|TRBJ1-1|TRBV20-1
TGCTGTGCTAGAGGGAAGGGGGGCATGATGAACACTGAAGCTTTCTTT
CCARGKGGMMNTEAFF
>.|many|TRBJ2-5|TRBV25-1
TGTGCCAGCAGTGACCTGGGCACCTCACCAGTAAAAGAGACCCAGTACTTC
CASSDLGTSPVKETQYF
>TRBD2|few|TRBJ2-7|TRBV3-1
TGTGCCAGCAGCCAAGAGACAGCGGGGGGCTACGAGCAGTACTTC
CASSQETAGGYEQYF
>TRBD1|few|TRBJ2-3|TRBV24-1
TGTGCCACCAGTGATTGGTCGGGACAGTCTAAAGATACGCAGTATTTT
CATSDWSGQSKDTQYF